This note documents a single T cell receptor beta chain sequence. Trimming removed 5 bases from V and 5 bases from J; junction bases left unmatched: 9. The germline V gene encodes CDR1 MDHEN and CDR2 SYDVKM. This CDR3 is 15 amino acids long. This entry is derived from a study of blood T cell repertoires in COVID-19. Study-level information: Donors in the United States, Italy and Spain gave samples during acute or convalescent COVID-19. T cells, B-cell-depleted T cells, or PBMCs provided the cDNA or gDNA that served as material.

In the study's own analysis: By means of reference gene primer amplification, nucleated cell counts were estimated. Sequencing was performed with immunoSEQ multiplex PCR; in TCRdb, only in-frame clones are kept and a portion is missing. The V and J calls and clone size come from that table; D and trimming were worked out from the DNA. The profile shows 150,000 to 200,000 clones, around 67% of them singletons. The sequenced material came from peripheral blood. This rearrangement joins TRBV28 to TRBJ1-5, with 7 nucleotides matching TRBD1. This TCR was recovered from a woman of 80 years or more with acute or convalescent COVID-19. The CDR3 loop is CASSTRTGSYQPQHF. CDR3 coding DNA: TGTGCCAGCAGTACCAGGACAGGTTCCTATCAGCCCCAGCATTTT.